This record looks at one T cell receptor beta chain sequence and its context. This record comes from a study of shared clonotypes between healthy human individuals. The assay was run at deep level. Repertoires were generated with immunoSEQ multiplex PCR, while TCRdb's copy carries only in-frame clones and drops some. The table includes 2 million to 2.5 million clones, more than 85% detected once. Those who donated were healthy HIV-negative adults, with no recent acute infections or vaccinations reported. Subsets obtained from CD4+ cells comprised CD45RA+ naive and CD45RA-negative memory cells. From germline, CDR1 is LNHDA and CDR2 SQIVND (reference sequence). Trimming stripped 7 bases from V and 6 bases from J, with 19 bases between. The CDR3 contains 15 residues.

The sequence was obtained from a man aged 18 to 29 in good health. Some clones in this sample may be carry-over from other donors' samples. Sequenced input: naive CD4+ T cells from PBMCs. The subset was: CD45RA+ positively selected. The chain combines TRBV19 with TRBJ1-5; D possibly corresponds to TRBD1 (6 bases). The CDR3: CASTTIRGASQPQHF. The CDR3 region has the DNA TGTGCCAGTACCACGATTCGGGGGGCTAGTCAGCCCCAGCATTTT.